This T cell receptor (beta chain) derives from a study of blood T cell repertoires in COVID-19. This CDR3 region has 16 residues. Germline CDR1 is SGHRS and CDR2 is YFSETQ. The ends lost 4 bases at V and 7 bases at J; junction bases unmatched: 15. Assay: immunoSEQ multiplex PCR; the TCRdb copy retains only in-frame clones and omits some. The table has over 150,000 clones, about 80% seen once; the top ten hold approximately 30%. The sample was peripheral blood. The source of this sequence is a woman aged 55-70 years with acute or convalescent COVID-19. The chain has TRBV5-1 and TRBJ1-2, with 8 nucleotides matching TRBD1. Here the CDR3 reads CASSPPLSGQGSGYTF. In nucleotides, the CDR3 is TGCGCCAGCAGCCCCCCCCTGTCCGGACAGGGTTCTGGCTACACCTTC.